The sequence of this T cell receptor (beta chain) was determined in a study of CD8+CD57+ T cells in acquired aplastic anemia (dated by TCRdb to the late 2010s). About the full investigation: Extracted DNA from sorted CD4+ and CD8+ cells averaged approximately 3 ug, ranging from roughly 0.17 to 27.4 ug. CD8+CD57+ expansion was defined as frequency above the mean frequency observed in healthy subjects.

Genomic DNA was used as template for profiling of TCR beta VDJ combinations and CDR3 sequences. An Illumina HiSeq 2000 was used for TCR repertoire sequencing. The paper's processing steps were these. TRBV/TRBJ rearrangement plots, CDR3 size and DJ length profiles, and Simpson's diversity index were used to assess repertoires. The immunodominant clone was defined as the most abundant DNA sequence in deep sequencing data. CDR3 amino acid sequences were checked for sharing between subjects and were compared against published repertoires and the VDJdb database. Starting from the raw public reads, TCRdb applied fastp trimming at Q25, assembled clones with MiXCR and retained in-frame beta chains. Identical CDR3 protein sequences are pooled into one entry, listed with their most common genes and DNA. Clone size and V and J calls follow TCRdb, not the original study. The sample table contains under 500,000 distinct CDR3 sequences; only one count was recorded for approximately 33% of them. The ten largest clones capture under 0.95% of the sample.

This clonotype was picked up many times. There is no known antigen for this receptor. No base qualities exist here, and no much larger clone lies one base off it. Overall study results and their limits: Roughly 31 CD8+ CDR3 sequences were shared between patients and controls but appeared highly expressed in patients and within their immunodominant clones. No significant difference in CD8+ Simpson's diversity was found between patients and healthy controls (P=0.060).

Expansion of CD8+CD57+ cells had been shown by flow cytometry in the patients chosen for sequencing. Severe acquired aplastic anemia was diagnosed in all patients according to International Study of Aplastic Anemia and Agranulocytosis and Camitta criteria. No patient had received any therapy when blood was sampled. In this study, sorted CD4+ and CD8+ T cells from the blood of healthy subjects and of severe aplastic anemia patients had their TCR repertoires deep-sequenced. In the USA, patient enrollment took place under clinicaltrials.gov protocols 00001620, 01623167, 00001397, 00071045, 00081523 and 00961064. Ficoll-Paque density gradient centrifugation was used to isolate peripheral blood mononuclear cells. Before DNA extraction, CD4+ and CD8+ T cells were sorted with FACS or magnetic beads. Reading from cysteine to phenylalanine, the CDR3 counts 14 amino acids. This entry keeps only the CDR3 DNA: 42 bases, framed from base 1. The germline V gene specifies SGHTA as CDR1 and FQGNSA as CDR2. Trimming removed 1 base from V and 3 bases from J, leaving 10 bases between the germline ends.

The receptor's source is a human donor with aplastic anemia. Sequencing input: sorted CD4+, CD8+, or CD8+CD57+ T cells (not recorded which) from PBMCs. This chain joins TRBV7-2 to TRBJ2-7, with the D gene call left open. The CDR3 amino acid sequence is: CASSLVYPNYEQYF. In nucleotides, the sequence is TGTGCCAGCAGCTTAGTGTATCCTAACTACGAGCAGTACTTC.